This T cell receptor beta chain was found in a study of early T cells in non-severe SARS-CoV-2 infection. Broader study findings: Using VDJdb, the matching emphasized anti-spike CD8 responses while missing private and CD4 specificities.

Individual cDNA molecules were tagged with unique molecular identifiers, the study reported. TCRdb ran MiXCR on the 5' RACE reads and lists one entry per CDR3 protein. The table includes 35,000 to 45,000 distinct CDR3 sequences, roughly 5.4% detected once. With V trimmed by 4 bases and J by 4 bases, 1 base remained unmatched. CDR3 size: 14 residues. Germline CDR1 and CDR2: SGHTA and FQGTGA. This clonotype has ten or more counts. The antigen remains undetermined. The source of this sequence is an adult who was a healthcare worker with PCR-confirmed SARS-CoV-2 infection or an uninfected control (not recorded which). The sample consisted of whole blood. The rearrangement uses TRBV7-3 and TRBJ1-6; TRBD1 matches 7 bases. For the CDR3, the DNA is TGTGCCAGCAGCTCAGGGGGTTATAATTCACCCCTCCACTTT. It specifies CASSSGGYNSPLHF.